The 9 T cell receptor beta chains given below trace back to one sample, sequenced in a study of CD8 T cells in ankylosing spondylitis. MiXCR was run by TCRdb on the 5' RACE reads, yielding one entry per CDR3 protein. The sample lists tens of thousands of distinct CDR3 sequences; 4.5% to 6% were seen once. Sequencing used blood, either unsorted or a sorted T cell fraction (not recorded which). These receptors all come from a male donor with ankylosing spondylitis or in good health (not recorded which).

The sample holds many counts of this clonotype. CDR3 bases: TGTGCCAGCAGCCCAAGCGGGACGAGAGCAAATCAGCCCCAGCATTTT. Residues: CASSPSGTRANQPQHF. The chain links TRBV11-2 to TRBJ1-5; tentative D call: TRBD1 (5 bases). CDR3 length: 16 amino acids. Germline values: CDR1 SGHAT, CDR2 FQNNGV. V was trimmed by 5 bases and J by 4 bases, leaving 18 bases between them.

This clonotype has ten or more counts. This chain joins TRBV27 and TRBJ2-7; TRBD2 aligns across 10 bases. The V and J ends lost 6 bases and 4 bases, in that order; junction bases with no gene match: 12. The CDR3 totals 16 residues. Per germline, CDR1 MNHEY and CDR2 SMNVEV (reference sequence). The chain's CDR3 is CASSSTTSGSPYEQYF. The CDR3 DNA reads as TGTGCCAGCAGCTCCACGACTAGCGGGTCCCCTTACGAGCAGTACTTC.

The table lists this clonotype with many counts. The chain is built from TRBV7-9 and TRBJ2-3; TRBD1 matches at 12 bases. CDR3 size: 15 residues. After removal of 4 bases from V and 3 bases from J, the junction contained 2 bases not matched to a gene. Germline loops: CDR1 SEHNR, CDR2 FQNEAQ (reference sequence). This CDR3 reads CASSSGQGATDTQYF. The DNA for the CDR3 is TGTGCCAGCAGCTCGGGACAGGGGGCAACAGATACGCAGTATTTT.

This clonotype was picked up many times. The J gene is TRBJ2-2, the V gene TRBV12-3 or TRBV12-4; a possible D gene is TRBD1 (5 bases). The CDR3 consists of 15 residues. V was pared by 1 base and J by 1 base, with 7 bases between. CDR3 protein: CASSLVQGNTGELFF. The CDR3 DNA is TGTGCCAGCAGTTTAGTCCAGGGGAACACCGGGGAGCTGTTTTTT.

This clonotype came up many times. The genes are TRBV28 and TRBJ2-7, with D tentatively TRBD2 (6 bases). V dropped 8 bases and J dropped 1 base, with 12 bases sitting between them. CDR3 length: 13 amino acids. CDR1 MDHEN and CDR2 SYDVKM come from the germline V gene. CDR3 region: CASDHGRSYEQYF. The CDR3 DNA sequence: TGTGCCAGCGACCACGGGAGATCCTACGAGCAGTACTTC.

This clonotype was recorded many times. The chain couples TRBV15 to TRBJ2-3; D call uncertain. The CDR3 is made up of 15 amino acids. Germline V lookup: CDR1 LNHNV, CDR2 YYDKDF (reference sequence). Deletions cut 1 base from V and 5 bases from J, with 13 bases between. DNA for the CDR3: TGTGCCACCAGCAGAGCAGAGAATAGTGGAGATACGCAGTATTTT. This codes for CATSRAENSGDTQYF.

This clonotype showed up many times. The rearrangement joins TRBV11-2 to TRBJ2-5; perhaps TRBD1 as D (6 bases). Germline CDR1 and CDR2: SGHAT and FQNNGV. The CDR3 runs 17 residues. Trimming took off 0 bases at V and 4 bases at J, with 18 bases between the two ends. The DNA of the CDR3 is TGTGCCAGCAGCTTAGAACGGGGACGGGACATCCTAGAGACCCAGTACTTC. Translating it yields CASSLERGRDILETQYF.

The table lists this clonotype with many counts. The chain is built from TRBV4-1 and TRBJ2-3, with D possibly matching TRBD1 (5 bases). V shed 3 bases and J shed 4 bases, with 23 bases lying between them. CDR3 length equals 18 residues. Germline V CDR1 and CDR2: MGHRA, YSYEKL. This CDR3 is CASSHTAVQGPWPDTQYF. For the CDR3, the DNA is TGCGCCAGCAGCCACACCGCAGTCCAGGGCCCTTGGCCAGATACGCAGTATTTT.

This clonotype was seen repeatedly, ten times or more. CDR3 coding DNA: TGCGCCAGCAGCTCGGGGGAGACCCAGTACTTC. It specifies CASSSGETQYF. The rearrangement links TRBV5-1 to TRBJ2-5; a possible D gene is TRBD2 (5 bases). Trimming shortened V by 3 bases and J by 5 bases, and 5 bases separated the two germline ends. Germline lookup yields CDR1 SGHRS and CDR2 YFSETQ. The CDR3 loop spans 11 amino acids.